This T cell receptor beta chain is from a study of CD4+ T cells in melanoma. General study results and limits: Diverse differentiation states were reported for melanoma neoantigen-specific CD4+ T cells. CD8+ T cell, macrophage and B cell function reportedly correlated with neoantigen-specific CD4+ T cells.

With 5 bases clipped from V and 5 bases from J, the junction kept 4 bases outside the gene matches. This CDR3 contains 14 residues. Germline assignment: CDR1 SGHRS and CDR2 YFSETQ. About this clone itself: The antigen is not known.

Profiled with immunoSEQ multiplex PCR; TCRdb holds only in-frame clones, not every one. The sample holds some 150,000 clones; over 90% are singletons and the top ten take 1.5%. The sequence derives from a human donor with melanoma. The chain uses TRBV5-1 and TRBJ1-6; 7 bases match TRBD1. The DNA for the CDR3 is TGCGCCAGCAGTGGGCAGGGGGATAATTCACCCCTCCACTTT. Protein sequence: CASSGQGDNSPLHF.